This T cell receptor (beta chain) was retrieved from a study of blood T cells in healthy people across ages. Ranging in age from about 6 to 100, the donors were healthy Caucasian individuals from Russia. PBMCs numbering at least 7 million were isolated per sample. Then a second PCR, running roughly 6 to 12 cycles, was carried out with a sample-barcoded 5' primer and a J-beta primer mix. Every sample gave at least 3 million paired-end reads containing CDR3. From the 5' RACE reads, TCRdb called clonotypes with MiXCR, one entry per CDR3 protein. The sample has about 810,000 distinct CDR3 sequences; under 40% are singletons. Germline V lookup: CDR1 SGHTA, CDR2 FQGNSA. The ends were cut back, 3 bases at V and 6 bases at J, with 11 bases in the middle. The CDR3 consists of 14 residues. Study-level points and caveats: Measured against age, TCR beta diversity per million T cells decreased in a roughly linear manner.

About this clonotype itself: Its antigen is as yet unknown.

Specimen: blood. This sequence originates from a man aged 18-30 years in good health. The chain uses TRBV7-2 and TRBJ1-4; unclear D gene. This chain's CDR3 is CASSLSSGDEKLFF. CDR3 bases: TGTGCCAGCAGCTTGAGTTCTGGGGATGAAAAACTGTTTTTT.